The source of this T cell receptor (beta chain) is a study of CXCR3-negative and CXCR3-positive naive CD8 T cells. General observations from the study: TRBV-TRBJ usage matched between naive CXCR3-negative and CXCR3-positive cells but not between memory cells.

The TRB libraries of cDNA were built by UMI-labeled 5' RACE. For each CDR3 protein, TCRdb gives one entry from its re-call of the 5' RACE reads, without DNA. The table for this sample gives some 28,000 distinct CDR3 sequences. Sorting was done in triplicate for each CD8+ T cell subset (around 300,000 cells each). As concerns this clonotype: Antigen: not known.

This CDR3 spans 12 amino acids. Germline V gene data show CDR1 as SGHRS and CDR2 as YFSETQ. This rearrangement joins TRBV5-1 to TRBJ2-1; without DNA, the TCRdb call of TRBD1 cannot be checked. This TCR was sampled from a human donor in good health. Some clones in this sample may be carry-over from other donors' samples. The sample was memory CD8+ T cells from blood. This chain's CDR3 is CASGDPGDEQFF.